These 4 T cell receptor beta chains originate from one sample sequenced in a study of blood T cell repertoires in COVID-19. Produced via immunoSEQ multiplex PCR; TCRdb's table is partial and in-frame only. Of hundreds of thousands of clones detected, about 85% appear once; the ten largest clones hold approximately 12%. Sequencing used peripheral blood. The source is a woman aged 18-29 years who had recovered from COVID-19.

The chain uses TRBV6-2 or TRBV6-3 and TRBJ1-1, with 7 bases lining up with TRBD1. V lost 2 bases, J lost 11 bases, and 8 bases stayed unmatched. The CDR3 consists of 13 residues. CDR1 and CDR2 (germline): MNHEY, SVGEGT. CDR3: CASSYTDRSRAFF. CDR3 nucleotides: TGTGCCAGCAGTTACACGGACAGGTCTCGGGCTTTCTTT.

This sequence joins TRBV12-5 and TRBJ1-1, with TRBD1 identical over 9 bases. V trimming: 2 bases; J trimming: 0 bases; junction bases outside the gene matches: 7. The length of the CDR3 is 17 residues. Germline assignment: CDR1 LGHNT and CDR2 FRNRAP. CDR3 coding DNA: TGTGCTAGTGGTTTGAAGACAGGGGGAATCATGAACACTGAAGCTTTCTTT. This encodes CASGLKTGGIMNTEAFF.

This clone was counted a single time. CDR3 amino acids: CASSYGRGYEQYF. As DNA, the CDR3 is TGTGCCAGCAGTTACGGCCGGGGGTACGAGCAGTACTTC. This chain connects TRBV6-5 to TRBJ2-7, with D perhaps TRBD2 (6 bases). V shed 2 bases and J shed 4 bases, with 9 bases lying between them. Germline V lookup: CDR1 MNHEY, CDR2 SVGAGI. The CDR3 runs to 13 residues.

Details on this clone: The same CDR3 also results from other DNA sequences found in this sample. V usage is TRBV5-1 and J usage is TRBJ2-1; weak D call: TRBD2 (6 bases). Germline lookup yields CDR1 SGHRS and CDR2 YFSETQ. The CDR3 totals 15 residues. Trimming left V 2 bases short and J 0 bases short, with 9 bases between. The CDR3 spells CASSLDGSSYNEQFF. The DNA for the CDR3 is TGCGCCAGCAGCTTAGACGGGAGCTCCTACAATGAGCAGTTCTTC.